The rows below give T cell receptor beta chains drawn from one sample of a study of blood T cell repertoires in COVID-19. The assay was immunoSEQ multiplex PCR, and TCRdb's table has in-frame clones only and misses some. Of 250,000 to 350,000 clones in the sample, about 92% were seen once. The sample consisted of PBMCs or T cells enriched from blood (not recorded which). These receptors all come from a woman aged 25 to 39 who had recovered from COVID-19. Both conserved end residues are part of each CDR3. A D gene is named only where the DNA matches it firmly. The size entry is marked missing in some rows and otherwise reads once, few, many or a size class.

D | J | V | size | CDR3
- | TRBJ1-1 | TRBV12-3/TRBV12-4 | - | CASSTMNTEAFF
- | TRBJ2-2 | TRBV5-4 | - | CASSSQGLQGTGELFF
TRBD2 | TRBJ2-1 | TRBV27 | - | CASSSPLGSGGGNEQFF
- | TRBJ1-1 | TRBV18 | - | CASSSTEAFF
TRBD1 | TRBJ1-1 | TRBV30 | - | CAQGRGPEAFF
TRBD1 | TRBJ1-4 | TRBV28 | - | CASSPQTGDGEKLFF
- | TRBJ2-5 | TRBV18 | - | CASSPPSSPETQYF
TRBD1 | TRBJ1-2 | TRBV12-3/TRBV12-4 | - | CASSSTRGRIDTF
TRBD1 | TRBJ2-6 | TRBV18 | - | CASSPAGTDHTSGANVLTF
- | TRBJ1-2 | TRBV7-2 | - | CASSWYRGYTF
- | TRBJ2-1 | TRBV9 | once | CASSGVGGSYNEQFF
TRBD2 | TRBJ2-1 | TRBV28 | - | CASSLAGGQGNEQFF
- | TRBJ2-7 | TRBV7-8 | - | CASSPARGRPYEQYF
- | TRBJ1-2 | TRBV5-1 | - | CASSLDPGYYGYTF
- | TRBJ2-3 | TRBV28 | - | CASSSAGQNTDTQYF
- | TRBJ2-1 | TRBV12-3/TRBV12-4 | once | CASSGRSGNEQFF
- | TRBJ2-7 | TRBV10-3 | once | CATLPQQGYEQYF
- | TRBJ1-3 | TRBV7-3 | - | CASSLTWSSGNTIYF
- | TRBJ2-1 | TRBV20-1 | - | CSASSGNYNEQFF
- | TRBJ2-5 | TRBV5-1 | few | CASKRRSQQETQYF
TRBD1 | TRBJ2-5 | TRBV5-4 | - | CASSLTGGQETQYF
TRBD2 | TRBJ2-7 | TRBV25-1 | - | CASSGGLAVHEQYF
TRBD1 | TRBJ1-4 | TRBV6-1 | - | CASSDTGTGNEKLFF
TRBD1 | TRBJ1-1 | TRBV9 | once | CASSPTDRGGEAFF
- | TRBJ2-7 | TRBV9 | - | CASSGQASEQYF
- | TRBJ2-7 | TRBV28 | - | CATSRSGNSYEQYF
- | TRBJ1-1 | TRBV19 | - | CATQGLRNTEAFF